The source of this T cell receptor (beta chain) is a study of response to subunit inactivated influenza vaccine. Findings and limits, study-wide: Seasonal influenza vaccination, on each occasion, was suggested by the authors to recruit few new T cells.

Germline V gene lookup returns CDR1 ENHRY and CDR2 SYGVKD. The CDR3 covers 14 residues. Trimming stripped 4 bases from V and 4 bases from J, with 11 bases between. This clonotype was seen once. Antigen: not known. A single record per CDR3 protein comes from TCRdb applying MiXCR to the RT-PCR reads. This table has 750,000 to 850,000 distinct CDR3 sequences, 15% to 20% appearing once. The receptor comes from a man between 45 and 60 years old who received an inactivated influenza vaccine. The chain carries TRBV10-3 and TRBJ2-1; maybe TRBD1 (5 bases). Specimen: PBMCs from blood, collected more than 4 days after vaccination. For the CDR3, the DNA is TGTGCCATCAGTGGCAGGGTAAGGTACAATGAGCAGTTCTTC. As protein: CAISGRVRYNEQFF.